This T cell receptor (beta chain) stems from a study of T cells after yellow fever vaccination. This clonotype turned up a few times. TCRdb reanalysed the 5' RACE reads using MiXCR and keeps one entry per CDR3 protein. The sample carries 500,000 to 550,000 distinct CDR3 sequences, just over 20% recorded once. Trimming pared 4 bases from V and 1 base from J, leaving 13 bases between. The CDR3 spans 15 residues. CDR1 and CDR2 (germline): WSHSY, SAAADI. The V call is TRBV10-2, the J call TRBJ2-5; D may be TRBD1 or TRBD2 (5 bases each). The receptor was isolated from a man aged 18 to 35 who received the YFV17D yellow fever vaccine. The sequencing here drew on PBMCs, taken about 21 days after the first yellow fever vaccination. This CDR3 reads CASSVAQRGQETQYF. CDR3 sequence (DNA): TGCGCCAGCAGTGTGGCTCAGAGGGGCCAAGAGACCCAGTACTTC.